This TCR beta chain was sequenced in a study of blood T cell repertoires in COVID-19. Study-level information: Sites across the United States, Italy and Spain contributed samples from acute and convalescent COVID-19. Sources were T cells, B-cell-depleted T cells, or PBMCs; the material itself was cDNA or gDNA.

Authors' processing steps: It was from reference gene primer amplification that nucleated cell counts were estimated. Sequencing used immunoSEQ multiplex PCR; TCRdb keeps in-frame clones, though not all of them. V and J calls and clone size are those listed in that table; D and trimming were worked out from the DNA. The sample carries 220,000 or so clones, around 81% recorded once. The J segment lost 7 bases and the V segment lost 0 bases, leaving 5 bases of the junction unmatched. CDR1 and CDR2 (germline): MGHRA, YSYEKL. This CDR3 region has 16 residues. This clonotype was obtained from a woman aged 25 to 39 who had recovered from COVID-19. The source material was peripheral blood. The chain links TRBV4-1 to TRBJ1-6; 8 bases are a match to TRBD1. The CDR3 region is CASSQEGRTGNSPLHF. In DNA form, the CDR3 reads TGCGCCAGCAGCCAAGAGGGTAGGACAGGGAATTCACCCCTCCACTTT.